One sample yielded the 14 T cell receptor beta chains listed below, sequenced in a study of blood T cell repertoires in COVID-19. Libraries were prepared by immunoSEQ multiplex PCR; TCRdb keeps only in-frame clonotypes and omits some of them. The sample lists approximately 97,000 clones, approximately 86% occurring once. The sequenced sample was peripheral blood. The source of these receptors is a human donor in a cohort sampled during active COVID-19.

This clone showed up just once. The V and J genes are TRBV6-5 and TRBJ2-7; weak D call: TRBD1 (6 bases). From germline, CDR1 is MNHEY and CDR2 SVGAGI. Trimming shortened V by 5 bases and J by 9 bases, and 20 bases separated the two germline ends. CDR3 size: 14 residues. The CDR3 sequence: CASSISTGVRWQYF. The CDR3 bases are TGTGCCAGCAGTATATCGACAGGAGTCCGGTGGCAGTACTTC.

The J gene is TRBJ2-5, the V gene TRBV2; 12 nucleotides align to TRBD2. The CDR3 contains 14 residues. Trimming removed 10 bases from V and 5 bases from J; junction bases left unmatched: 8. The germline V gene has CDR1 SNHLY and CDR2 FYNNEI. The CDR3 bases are TGTGCCAACCGAGGGACTAGCGGGTGGGAGACCCAGTACTTC. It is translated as CANRGTSGWETQYF.

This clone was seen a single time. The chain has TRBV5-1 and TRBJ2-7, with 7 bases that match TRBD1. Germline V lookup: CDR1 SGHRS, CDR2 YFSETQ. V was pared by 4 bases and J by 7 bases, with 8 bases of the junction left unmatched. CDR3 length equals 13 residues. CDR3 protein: CASSPEQDREQYF. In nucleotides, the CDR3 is TGCGCCAGCAGCCCGGAACAGGACAGGGAGCAGTACTTC.

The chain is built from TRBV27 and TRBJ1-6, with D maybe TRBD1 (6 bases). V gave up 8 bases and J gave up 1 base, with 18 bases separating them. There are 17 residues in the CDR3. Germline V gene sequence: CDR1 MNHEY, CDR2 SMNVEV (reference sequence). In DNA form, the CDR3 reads TGTGCCAGCGCATGGTCCAGGGGAGAATCCTATAATTCACCCCTCCACTTT. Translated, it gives CASAWSRGESYNSPLHF.

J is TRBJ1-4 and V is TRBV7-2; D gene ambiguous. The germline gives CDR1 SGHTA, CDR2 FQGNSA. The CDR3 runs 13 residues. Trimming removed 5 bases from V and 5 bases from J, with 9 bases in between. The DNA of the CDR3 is TGTGCCAGCAGCCTCGGGGTAAATGAAAAACTGTTTTTT. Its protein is CASSLGVNEKLFF.

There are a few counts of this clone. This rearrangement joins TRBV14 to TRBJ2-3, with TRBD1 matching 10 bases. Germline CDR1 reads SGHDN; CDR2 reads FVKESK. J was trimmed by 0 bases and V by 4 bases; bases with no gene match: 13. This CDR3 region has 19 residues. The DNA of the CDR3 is TGTGCCAGCAGCCGTCTGGACAGGGGGTCGATTTATAGCACAGATACGCAGTATTTT. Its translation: CASSRLDRGSIYSTDTQYF.

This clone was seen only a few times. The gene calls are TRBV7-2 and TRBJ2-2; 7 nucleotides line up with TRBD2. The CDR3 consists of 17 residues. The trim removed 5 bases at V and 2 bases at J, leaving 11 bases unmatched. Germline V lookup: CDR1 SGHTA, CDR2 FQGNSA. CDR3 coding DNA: TGTGCCAGCAGCCCTCCAAGCGGGACCAGTAACACCGGGGAGCTGTTTTTT. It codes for CASSPPSGTSNTGELFF.

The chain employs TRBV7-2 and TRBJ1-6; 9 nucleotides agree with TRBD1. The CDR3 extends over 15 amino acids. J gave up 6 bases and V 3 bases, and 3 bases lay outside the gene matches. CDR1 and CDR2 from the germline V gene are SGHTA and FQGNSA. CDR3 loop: CASSFQGQGNSPLHF. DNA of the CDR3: TGTGCCAGCAGCTTCCAGGGACAGGGTAATTCACCCCTCCACTTT.

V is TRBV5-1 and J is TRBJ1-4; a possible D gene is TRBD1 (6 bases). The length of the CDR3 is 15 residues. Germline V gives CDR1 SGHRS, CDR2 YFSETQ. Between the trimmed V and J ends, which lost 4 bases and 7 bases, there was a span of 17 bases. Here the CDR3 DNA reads TGCGCCAGCAGCCCGCGACCAGGGGTGGTTGAAAAACTGTTTTTT. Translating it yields CASSPRPGVVEKLFF.

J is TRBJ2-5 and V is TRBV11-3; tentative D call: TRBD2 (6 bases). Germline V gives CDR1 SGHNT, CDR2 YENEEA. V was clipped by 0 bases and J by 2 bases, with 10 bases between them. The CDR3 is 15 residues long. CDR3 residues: CASSLDGGAQETQYF. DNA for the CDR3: TGTGCCAGCAGCTTAGATGGAGGGGCTCAAGAGACCCAGTACTTC.

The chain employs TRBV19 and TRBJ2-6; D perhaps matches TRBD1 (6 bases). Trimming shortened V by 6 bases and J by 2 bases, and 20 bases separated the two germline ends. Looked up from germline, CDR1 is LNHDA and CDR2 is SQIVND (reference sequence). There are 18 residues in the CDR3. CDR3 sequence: CASSYQVTGFTGANVLTF. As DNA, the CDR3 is TGTGCCAGTAGCTACCAGGTTACAGGGTTTACTGGGGCCAACGTCCTGACTTTC.

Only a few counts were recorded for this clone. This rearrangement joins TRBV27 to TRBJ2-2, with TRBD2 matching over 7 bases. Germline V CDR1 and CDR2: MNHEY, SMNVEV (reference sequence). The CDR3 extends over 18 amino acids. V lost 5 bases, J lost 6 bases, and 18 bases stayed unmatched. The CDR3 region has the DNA TGTGCCAGCAGTATGGGGGGGACCGTCCCCATACCGGCCGGGGAGCTGTTTTTT. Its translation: CASSMGGTVPIPAGELFF.

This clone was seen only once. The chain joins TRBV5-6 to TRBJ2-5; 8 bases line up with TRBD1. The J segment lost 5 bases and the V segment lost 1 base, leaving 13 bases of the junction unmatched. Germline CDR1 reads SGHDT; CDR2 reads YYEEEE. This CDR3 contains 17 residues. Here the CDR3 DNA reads TGTGCCAGCAGCTTGTTATGGGACAGGACTACGAGGGAGACCCAGTACTTC. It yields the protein CASSLLWDRTTRETQYF.

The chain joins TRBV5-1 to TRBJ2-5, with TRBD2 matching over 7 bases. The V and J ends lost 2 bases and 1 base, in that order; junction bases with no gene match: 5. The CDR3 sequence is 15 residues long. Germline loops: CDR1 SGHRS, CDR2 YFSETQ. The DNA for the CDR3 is TGCGCCAGCAGCTTAGCGGGGCGGATCCAAGAGACCCAGTACTTC. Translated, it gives CASSLAGRIQETQYF.